These 7 T cell receptor beta chains originate from one sample sequenced in a study of cytomegalovirus exposure and HLA in healthy donors. Primers: 60 Vbeta forward and 13 Jbeta reverse. Profiled with immunoSEQ multiplex PCR; TCRdb holds only in-frame clones, not every one. This table holds about 76,000 clones, 81% found once. Sequencing input: PBMCs. These receptors originate from a woman aged 25 to 39 in good health and CMV-seronegative.

A few counts support this clone. The V and J genes are TRBV30 and TRBJ2-5; TRBD1 might be the D (5 bases). The germline V and J ends were trimmed by 0 bases and 0 bases, with 11 bases remaining between them. The germline V gene encodes CDR1 GTSNPN and CDR2 SVGIG (reference sequence). The CDR3 contains 15 residues. The CDR3 spells CAWSVQAIYQETQYF. The CDR3 nucleotides are TGTGCCTGGAGTGTACAGGCAATATACCAAGAGACCCAGTACTTC.

The rearrangement joins TRBV13 to TRBJ2-1; TRBD2 matches at 14 bases. V lost 5 bases to trimming and J lost 6 bases; unmatched junction nucleotides: 6. The CDR3 is 16 residues long. Per germline, CDR1 PRHDT and CDR2 FYEKMQ (reference sequence). DNA of the CDR3: TGTGCCAGCAGCCTCCGGACTAGCGGGAGGATCAATGAGCAGTTCTTC. Amino acid sequence: CASSLRTSGRINEQFF.

This chain connects TRBV21-1 to TRBJ1-6. TRBV21-1 is termed a pseudogene. The CDR3 length is 14 residues. The CDR3 nucleotides read TGTGCCAGCAGCAATGAGGCGACGGATTCACCCCTCCACTTT. It specifies CASSNEATDSPLHF.

As for this clone: At one of its ends the junction is not consistent with the germline gene, which may arise from a read error. The genes are TRBV5-4 and TRBJ2-2; maybe TRBD1 (5 bases). The CDR3 spans 15 residues. CDR1 is SGHNT, CDR2 YYREEE, per germline (reference sequence). The CDR3 spells CAGSPDQGNTGELFF. The CDR3 nucleotides read TGTGCCGGCAGCCCGGACCAGGGGAACACCGGGGAGCTGTTTTTT.

The chain carries TRBV10-3 and TRBJ2-7; tentative D call: TRBD1 (5 bases). The CDR3 covers 11 residues. V gave up 5 bases and J gave up 4 bases, with 6 bases separating them. Germline CDR1 is ENHRY and CDR2 is SYGVKD. In DNA form, the CDR3 reads TGTGCCATCAGTCAGGGTTACGAGCAGTACTTC. Translated: CAISQGYEQYF.

This chain joins TRBV10-3 and TRBJ2-3, with 8 positions matching TRBD1. J lost 2 bases, V lost 7 bases, and 8 bases had no gene match. The CDR3 contains 15 residues. Germline V gene lookup returns CDR1 ENHRY and CDR2 SYGVKD. This chain's CDR3 is CAIKPDRGNTDTQYF. CDR3 sequence (DNA): TGTGCCATCAAACCCGACAGGGGAAACACAGATACGCAGTATTTT.

This rearrangement joins TRBV6-5 to TRBJ2-7, with TRBD2 identical over 7 bases. Germline CDR1 MNHEY, CDR2 SVGAGI. CDR3 length equals 15 residues. J gave up 5 bases and V 6 bases, and 13 bases lay outside the gene matches. The CDR3 DNA is TGTGCCAGCAGGCCCCGAGGGCGGGAGTTAAACGAGCAGTACTTC. Its protein is CASRPRGRELNEQYF.